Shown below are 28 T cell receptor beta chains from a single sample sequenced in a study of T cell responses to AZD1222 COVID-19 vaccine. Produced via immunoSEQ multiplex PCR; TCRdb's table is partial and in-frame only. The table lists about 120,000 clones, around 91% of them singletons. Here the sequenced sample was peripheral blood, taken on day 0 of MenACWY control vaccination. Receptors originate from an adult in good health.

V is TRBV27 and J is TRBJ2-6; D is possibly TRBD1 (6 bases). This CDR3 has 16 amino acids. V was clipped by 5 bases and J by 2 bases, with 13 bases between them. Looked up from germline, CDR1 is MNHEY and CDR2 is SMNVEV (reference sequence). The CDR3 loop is CASSHVQGTGANVLTF. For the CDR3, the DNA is TGTGCCAGCAGTCACGTACAGGGAACTGGGGCCAACGTCCTGACTTTC.

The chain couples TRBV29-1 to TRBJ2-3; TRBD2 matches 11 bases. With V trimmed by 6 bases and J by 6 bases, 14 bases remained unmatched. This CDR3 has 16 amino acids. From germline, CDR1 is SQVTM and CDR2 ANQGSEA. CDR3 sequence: CSVPRLAGSRADTQYF. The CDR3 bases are TGCAGCGTCCCAAGACTAGCGGGGTCGAGGGCGGATACGCAGTATTTT.

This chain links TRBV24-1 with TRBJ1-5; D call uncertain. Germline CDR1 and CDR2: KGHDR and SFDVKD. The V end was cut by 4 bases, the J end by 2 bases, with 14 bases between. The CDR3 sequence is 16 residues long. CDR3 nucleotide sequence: TGTGCCACCAGTGACCCACGGACGGATGGCAATCAGCCCCAGCATTTT. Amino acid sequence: CATSDPRTDGNQPQHF.

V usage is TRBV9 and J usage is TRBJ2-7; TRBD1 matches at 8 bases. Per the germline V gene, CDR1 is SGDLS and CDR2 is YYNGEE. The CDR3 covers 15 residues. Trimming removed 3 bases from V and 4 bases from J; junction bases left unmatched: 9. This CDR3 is CASSDGQGGEYEQYF. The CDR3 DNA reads TGTGCCAGCAGCGATGGACAGGGCGGCGAATACGAGCAGTACTTC.

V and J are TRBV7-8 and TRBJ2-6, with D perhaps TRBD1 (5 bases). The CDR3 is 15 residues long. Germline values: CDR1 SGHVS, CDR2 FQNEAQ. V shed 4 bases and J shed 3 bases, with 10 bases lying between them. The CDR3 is CASSSRAVGANVLTF. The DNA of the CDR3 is TGTGCCAGCAGCTCCAGGGCGGTTGGGGCCAACGTCCTGACTTTC.

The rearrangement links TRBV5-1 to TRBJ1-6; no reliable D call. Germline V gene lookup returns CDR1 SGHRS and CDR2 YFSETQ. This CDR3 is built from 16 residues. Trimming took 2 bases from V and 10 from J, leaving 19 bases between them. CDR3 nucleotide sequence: TGCGCCAGCAGCTTAAAAAATACGGGGAAAGGCTCACCCCTCCACTTT. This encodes CASSLKNTGKGSPLHF. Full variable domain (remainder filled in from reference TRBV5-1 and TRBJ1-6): KAGVTQTPRYLIKTRGQQVTLSCSPISGHRSVSWYQQTPGQGLQFLFEYFSETQRNKGNFPGRFSGRQFSNSRSEMNVSTLELGDSALYLCASSLKNTGKGSPLHFGNGTRLTVT.

The CDR3 is CASSIDRDSRSQPQHF. Here the CDR3 DNA reads TGTGCCAGTAGTATAGATCGGGACAGCCGTAGTCAGCCCCAGCATTTT. V and J are TRBV19 and TRBJ1-5; 7 bases are a match to TRBD1. The CDR3 is made up of 16 amino acids. Germline values: CDR1 LNHDA, CDR2 SQIVND (reference sequence). Trimming cost V 0 bases and J 6 bases; bases outside gene matches: 8.

CDR3 loop: CASSEWDRVNEQYV. The CDR3 bases are TGTGCCAGCAGTGAATGGGACAGGGTCAACGAGCAGTACGTC. This chain joins TRBV6-1 and TRBJ2-7; TRBD1 matches at 9 bases. Losses at the gene ends were 2 bases for V and 5 bases for J; bases not matched to a gene: 4. Germline V gives CDR1 MNHNS, CDR2 SASEGT. The CDR3 spans 14 residues.

The CDR3 DNA sequence: TGTGCCAGCAGCCATGCGGACAGAAAGAACACTGAAGCTTTCTTT. Amino acid sequence: CASSHADRKNTEAFF. V is TRBV16 and J is TRBJ1-1; D may be TRBD1 (6 bases). Trimming cost V 3 bases and J 1 base, with 12 bases left between them. Germline CDR1 is KGHSY and CDR2 is FQNENV. This CDR3 has 15 residues.

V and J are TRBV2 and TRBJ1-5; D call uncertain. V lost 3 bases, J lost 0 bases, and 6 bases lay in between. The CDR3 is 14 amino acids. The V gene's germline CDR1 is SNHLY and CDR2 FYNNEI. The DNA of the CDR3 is TGTGCCAGCAGTGAGTTTTATAGCAATCAGCCCCAGCATTTT. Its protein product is CASSEFYSNQPQHF.

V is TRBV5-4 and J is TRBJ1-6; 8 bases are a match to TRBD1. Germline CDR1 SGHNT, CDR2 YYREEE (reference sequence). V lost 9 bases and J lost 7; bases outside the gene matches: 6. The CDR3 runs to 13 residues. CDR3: CATTRQGNSPLHF. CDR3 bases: TGTGCCACCACAAGACAGGGGAATTCACCCCTCCACTTT.

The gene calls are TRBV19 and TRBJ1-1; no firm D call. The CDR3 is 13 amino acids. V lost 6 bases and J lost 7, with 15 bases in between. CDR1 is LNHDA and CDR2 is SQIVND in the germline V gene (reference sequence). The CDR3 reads CASRYFTSGEAFF. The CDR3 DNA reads TGTGCCAGTAGATATTTCACCAGCGGTGAAGCTTTCTTT.

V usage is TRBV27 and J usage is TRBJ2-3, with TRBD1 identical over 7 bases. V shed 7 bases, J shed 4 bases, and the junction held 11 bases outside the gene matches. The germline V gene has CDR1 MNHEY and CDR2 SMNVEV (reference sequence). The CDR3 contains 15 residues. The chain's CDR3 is CASTIKGARADTQYF. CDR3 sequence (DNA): TGTGCCAGCACCATTAAGGGGGCGAGGGCAGATACGCAGTATTTT.

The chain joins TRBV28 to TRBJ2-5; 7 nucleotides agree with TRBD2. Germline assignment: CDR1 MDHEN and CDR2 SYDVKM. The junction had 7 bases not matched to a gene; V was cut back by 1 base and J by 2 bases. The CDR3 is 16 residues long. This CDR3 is CASSLFSLAEQETQYF. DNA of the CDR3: TGTGCCAGCAGTTTATTCTCCCTAGCGGAGCAAGAGACCCAGTACTTC.

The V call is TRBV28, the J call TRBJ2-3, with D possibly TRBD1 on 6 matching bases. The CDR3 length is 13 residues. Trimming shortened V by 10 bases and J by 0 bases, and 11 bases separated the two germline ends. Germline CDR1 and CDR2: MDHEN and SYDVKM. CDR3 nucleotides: TGTGCCACCGGGACACCTAGCACAGATACGCAGTATTTT. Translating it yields CATGTPSTDTQYF.

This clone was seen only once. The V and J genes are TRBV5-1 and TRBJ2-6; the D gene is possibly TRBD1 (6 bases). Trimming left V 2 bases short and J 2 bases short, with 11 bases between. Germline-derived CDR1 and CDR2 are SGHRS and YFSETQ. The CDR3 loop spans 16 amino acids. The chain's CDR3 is CASSLIDRPGANVLTF. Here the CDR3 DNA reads TGCGCCAGCAGCTTAATAGACAGGCCTGGGGCCAACGTCCTGACTTTC.

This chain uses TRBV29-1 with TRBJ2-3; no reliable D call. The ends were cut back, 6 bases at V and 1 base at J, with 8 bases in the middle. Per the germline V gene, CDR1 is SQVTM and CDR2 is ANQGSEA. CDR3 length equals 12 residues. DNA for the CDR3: TGCAGCGTCGGCACGGGCACAGATACGCAGTATTTT. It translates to CSVGTGTDTQYF.

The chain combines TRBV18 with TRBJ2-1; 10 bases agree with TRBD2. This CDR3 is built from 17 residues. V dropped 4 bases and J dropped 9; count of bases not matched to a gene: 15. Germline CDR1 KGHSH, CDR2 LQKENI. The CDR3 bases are TGTGCCAGCTCACGGTCTGAACTTAGCGGGGGGCTTGGTGAGCAGTTCTTC. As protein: CASSRSELSGGLGEQFF.

The CDR3 DNA reads TGTGCCAGCAATCGGGTCGGATTCGCCGAGCAGTACGTC. Protein sequence: CASNRVGFAEQYV. V is TRBV6-5 and J is TRBJ2-7; D remains ambiguous. This CDR3 is built from 13 residues. CDR1 is MNHEY, CDR2 SVGAGI, per germline. V lost 7 bases and J 6 bases, leaving 16 bases between the germline ends.

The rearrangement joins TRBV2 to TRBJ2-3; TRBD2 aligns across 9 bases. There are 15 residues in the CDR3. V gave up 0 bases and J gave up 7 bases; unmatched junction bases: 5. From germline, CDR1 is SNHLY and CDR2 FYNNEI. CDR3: CASSEAPGLANTQYF. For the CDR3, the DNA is TGTGCCAGCAGTGAAGCGCCGGGACTAGCAAATACGCAGTATTTT.

The CDR3 DNA is TGTGCCAGCAGCTTAGTTGGGGACAGGGAACAGCCCCAGCATTTT. Translation gives CASSLVGDREQPQHF. This chain uses TRBV7-9 with TRBJ1-5; 9 bases map to TRBD1. The V gene end was trimmed by 1 base and the J gene end by 7 bases; junction bases not matched to a gene: 5. Germline CDR1 reads SEHNR; CDR2 reads FQNEAQ (reference sequence). This CDR3 is built from 15 residues.

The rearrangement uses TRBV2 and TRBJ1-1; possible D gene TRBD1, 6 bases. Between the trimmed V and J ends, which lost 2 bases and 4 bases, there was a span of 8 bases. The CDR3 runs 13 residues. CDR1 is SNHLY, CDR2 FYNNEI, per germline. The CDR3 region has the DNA TGTGCCAGCAGTGAATACAGGGCCACTGAAGCTTTCTTT. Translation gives CASSEYRATEAFF.

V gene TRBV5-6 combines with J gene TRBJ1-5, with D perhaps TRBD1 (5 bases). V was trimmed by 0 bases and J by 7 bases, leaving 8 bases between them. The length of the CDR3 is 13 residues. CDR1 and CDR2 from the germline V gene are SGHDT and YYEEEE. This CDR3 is CASSLDWDQPQHF. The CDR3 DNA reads TGTGCCAGCAGCTTGGACTGGGACCAGCCCCAGCATTTT.

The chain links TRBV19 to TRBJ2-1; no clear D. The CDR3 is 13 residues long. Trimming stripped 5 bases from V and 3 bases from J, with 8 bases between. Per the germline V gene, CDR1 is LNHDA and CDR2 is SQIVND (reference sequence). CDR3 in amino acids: CASSLAGYNEQFF. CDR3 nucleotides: TGTGCCAGTAGTTTGGCAGGCTACAATGAGCAGTTCTTC. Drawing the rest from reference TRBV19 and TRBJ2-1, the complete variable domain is DGGITQSPKYLFRKEGQNVTLSCEQNLNHDAMYWYRQDPGQGLRLIYYSQIVNDFQKGDIAEGYSVSREKKESFPLTVTSAQKNPTAFYLCASSLAGYNEQFFGPGTRLTVL.

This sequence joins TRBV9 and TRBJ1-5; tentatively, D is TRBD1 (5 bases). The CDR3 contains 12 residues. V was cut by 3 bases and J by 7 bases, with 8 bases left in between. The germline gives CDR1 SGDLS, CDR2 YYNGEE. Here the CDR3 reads CASSGGEQPQHF. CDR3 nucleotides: TGTGCCAGCAGCGGGGGGGAACAGCCCCAGCATTTT.

The CDR3 loop reads CASSLGSGVYNEQFF. The CDR3 DNA follows: TGTGCCAGCAGCTTAGGTAGCGGAGTCTACAATGAGCAGTTCTTC. The chain joins TRBV7-8 to TRBJ2-1; maybe TRBD2 (6 bases). This CDR3 region has 15 residues. V lost 1 base, J lost 3 bases, and 10 bases lay in between. Germline V gene data show CDR1 as SGHVS and CDR2 as FQNEAQ.

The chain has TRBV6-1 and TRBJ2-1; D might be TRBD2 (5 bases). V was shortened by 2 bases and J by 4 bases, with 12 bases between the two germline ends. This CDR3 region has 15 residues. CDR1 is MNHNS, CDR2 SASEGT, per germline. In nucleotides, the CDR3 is TGTGCCAGCAGTGAACAGGACGGAGGTTACAATGAGCAGTTCTTC. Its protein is CASSEQDGGYNEQFF.

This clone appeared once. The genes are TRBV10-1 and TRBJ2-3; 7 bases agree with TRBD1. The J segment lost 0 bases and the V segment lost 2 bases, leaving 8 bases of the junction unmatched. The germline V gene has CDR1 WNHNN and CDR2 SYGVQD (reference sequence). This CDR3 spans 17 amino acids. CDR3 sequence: CASSETRQGPSTDTQYF. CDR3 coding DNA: TGCGCCAGCAGTGAGACCAGACAGGGCCCTAGCACAGATACGCAGTATTTT.